The 21 T cell receptor beta chains in this list originate from one sample, sequenced in a study of blood T cells in healthy people across ages. PCR was performed a second time for roughly 7 to 11 cycles using a sample-barcoded 5' primer and a J-beta primer mix. Using its own MiXCR run on the 5' RACE reads, TCRdb lists one record per CDR3 protein. This sample has about 800,000 distinct CDR3 sequences, with 25% found just once. The same sample was also studied in work on T cells of mothers and their children.

Sequenced sample: blood. These TCRs come from a boy aged 10-17 years in good health.

The chain recombines TRBV12-3 or TRBV12-4 with TRBJ2-5; D possibly corresponds to TRBD2 (6 bases). The DNA end favors TRBJ2-7, so the J call may be wrong. The CDR3 extends over 14 amino acids. CDR3 coding DNA: TGTGCCAGCAGTGGCCCGGGGGAATTCTACGAGCAGTACTTC. Residues: CASSGPGEFYEQYF.

The chain is built from TRBV20-1 and TRBJ1-5; the D gene is possibly TRBD1 (5 bases). The CDR3 has 15 amino acids. Germline CDR1 is DFQATT and CDR2 is SNEGSKA (reference sequence). The germline V and J ends were trimmed by 1 base and 4 bases, with 14 bases remaining between them. This CDR3 reads CSARVAGNRNQPQHF. The CDR3 coding sequence is TGCAGTGCTAGAGTCGCTGGAAACAGGAATCAGCCCCAGCATTTT.

V gene TRBV6-5 combines with J gene TRBJ2-1; D possibly corresponds to TRBD2 (6 bases). Trimming took off 4 bases at V and 8 bases at J, with 12 bases between the two ends. The CDR3 is 13 amino acids. Germline CDR1 MNHEY, CDR2 SVGAGI. The CDR3 DNA is TGTGCCAGCAGTTTTACTAGCACAGATGAGCAGTTCTTC. Residues: CASSFTSTDEQFF.

The chain combines TRBV6-5 with TRBJ1-2, with TRBD1 matching 7 bases. From germline, CDR1 is MNHEY and CDR2 SVGAGI. The CDR3 totals 13 residues. V was clipped by 8 bases and J by 4 bases; unmatched bases: 7. CDR3 in amino acids: CASGSGTVYGYTF. CDR3 nucleotide sequence: TGTGCCAGCGGCTCCGGGACAGTCTATGGCTACACCTTC.

This clonotype was seen a handful of times. The chain employs TRBV4-3 and TRBJ2-2; D uncertain. V lost 4 bases and J lost 7, with 13 bases in between. This CDR3 is 14 amino acids long. Germline CDR1 and CDR2: LGHNA and YSLEER. CDR3 DNA sequence: TGCGCCAGCAGCCCCGTAGACGGATACGGGGAGCTGTTTTTT. Protein sequence: CASSPVDGYGELFF.

A few counts support this clonotype. The chain combines TRBV12-3 or TRBV12-4 with TRBJ2-3; D might be TRBD2 (6 bases). Deletions cut 3 bases from V and 4 bases from J, with 17 bases between. The CDR3 spans 16 residues. DNA for the CDR3: TGTGCCAGCAGTTTCTCCTTGGGGGGTAGTGCAGATACGCAGTATTTT. Translation: CASSFSLGGSADTQYF.

This clonotype has only a few counts. This sequence joins TRBV7-2 and TRBJ2-1, with D tentatively TRBD2 (7 bases). V was trimmed by 1 base and J by 0 bases, leaving 13 bases between them. The germline gives CDR1 SGHTA, CDR2 FQGNSA. This CDR3 contains 17 residues. CDR3 coding DNA: TGTGCCAGCAGCTTAGTTGGGGGGGCGAGCTCCTACAATGAGCAGTTCTTC. Amino acid sequence: CASSLVGGASSYNEQFF.

Notes on this clonotype: Compared with germline, one end of the junction differs, possibly owing to a read error. The V gene is TRBV7-9, the J gene TRBJ1-1, with D possibly being TRBD1 (5 bases). CDR1 is SEHNR and CDR2 is FQNEAQ in the germline V gene (reference sequence). CDR3 length: 13 residues. The CDR3 spells CASSLLVDTEAFF. DNA for the CDR3: TGTGCCAGCAGCTTATTAGTGGACACCGAAGCTTTCTTT.

The chain couples TRBV11-2 to TRBJ2-5; possible D gene TRBD2, 6 bases. Germline V CDR1 and CDR2: SGHAT, FQNNGV. The V end was cut by 0 bases, the J end by 6 bases, with 17 bases between. The CDR3 covers 16 residues. The CDR3 DNA reads as TGTGCCAGCAGCTTAGAACCCGGGAGCGGAGAGAAGACCCAGTACTTC. Translated, it gives CASSLEPGSGEKTQYF.

The CDR3 loop reads CASSALGEGFYGYTF. Written as DNA, the CDR3 is TGTGCCAGCAGCGCGCTTGGGGAGGGGTTCTATGGCTACACCTTC. The V gene is TRBV9, the J gene TRBJ1-2; D is possibly TRBD1 (5 bases). V was pared by 3 bases and J by 4 bases, with 16 bases between. The CDR3 sequence is 15 residues long. CDR1 SGDLS and CDR2 YYNGEE come from the germline V gene.

This sequence joins TRBV5-1 and TRBJ2-2; D is unclear. V was trimmed by 6 bases and J by 0 bases, leaving 12 bases between them. There are 15 residues in the CDR3. The germline V gene has CDR1 SGHRS and CDR2 YFSETQ. Here the CDR3 DNA reads TGCGCCAGCACCGAGTCGGGTTCGAACACCGGGGAGCTGTTTTTT. Its translation is CASTESGSNTGELFF.

The chain's CDR3 is CASSESGGNQPQHF. The DNA of the CDR3 is TGTGCCAGCAGTGAATCTGGGGGCAATCAGCCCCAGCATTTT. The V and J genes are TRBV25-1 and TRBJ1-5; D unclear. V lost 1 base and J lost 2, with 6 bases in between. CDR1 and CDR2 from the germline V gene are MGHDK and SYGVNS. This CDR3 is 14 amino acids long.

V and J are TRBV6-2 or TRBV6-3 and TRBJ1-2; 8 bases are shared with TRBD1. V was pared by 6 bases and J by 5 bases, with 8 bases of the junction left unmatched. The CDR3 spans 14 residues. Germline V CDR1 and CDR2: MNHEY, SVGEGT. The CDR3 sequence is CASRSQGAEYGYTF. In DNA, the CDR3 is TGTGCCAGCAGATCCCAGGGGGCGGAGTATGGCTACACCTTC.

This clonotype is a singleton in its sample. The V and J genes are TRBV29-1 and TRBJ1-2; unclear D gene. CDR1 and CDR2 (germline): SQVTM, ANQGSEA. V dropped 4 bases and J dropped 8 bases, with 14 bases sitting between them. CDR3 length: 12 amino acids. The DNA of the CDR3 is TGCAGCGTTGGGGTAGGCCCCTCGGGCTACACCTTC. Encoded protein: CSVGVGPSGYTF.

The V gene is TRBV30, the J gene TRBJ2-3, with 7 bases lining up with TRBD2. The CDR3 sequence is 13 residues long. The germline V gene encodes CDR1 GTSNPN and CDR2 SVGIG (reference sequence). Losses at the gene ends were 0 bases for V and 6 bases for J; bases not matched to a gene: 3. CDR3 sequence reads: CAWSVGDYDTQYF. The CDR3 DNA is TGTGCCTGGAGTGTAGGGGACTACGATACGCAGTATTTT.

V gene TRBV4-3 combines with J gene TRBJ1-4; D is uncertain. Trimming removed 0 bases at V and 3 bases at J, with 11 bases between. Germline V lookup: CDR1 LGHNA, CDR2 YSLEER. The CDR3 loop spans 16 amino acids. The CDR3 reads CASSQDPDNPNEKLFF. CDR3 nucleotides: TGCGCCAGCAGCCAAGATCCCGATAACCCTAATGAAAAACTGTTTTTT.

The chain joins TRBV7-2 to TRBJ2-7; 8 bases line up with TRBD2. CDR1 and CDR2 (germline): SGHTA, FQGNSA. This CDR3 has 17 residues. The V segment lost 1 base and the J segment 3 bases; nucleotides outside the gene matches: 11. The CDR3 sequence: CASSLDEWLAGYYEQYF. The CDR3 DNA reads as TGTGCCAGCAGCTTAGATGAGTGGTTAGCGGGGTACTACGAGCAGTACTTC. Complete variable domain (other parts from reference TRBV7-2 and TRBJ2-7): GAGVSQSPSNKVTEKGKDVELRCDPISGHTALYWYRQSLGQGLEFLIYFQGNSAPDKSGLPSDRFSAERTGGSVSTLTIQRTQQEDSAVYLCASSLDEWLAGYYEQYFGPGTRLTVT.

V and J are TRBV15 and TRBJ2-6; no clear D gene. CDR3 length equals 17 residues. Germline assignment: CDR1 LNHNV and CDR2 YYDKDF (reference sequence). Between the trimmed V and J ends, which lost 0 bases and 0 bases, there was a span of 9 bases. Here the CDR3 reads CATSRDTFISGANVLTF. The CDR3, as DNA: TGTGCCACCAGCAGAGATACCTTCATCTCTGGGGCCAACGTCCTGACTTTC.

About this clonotype: The junction and the germline gene differ at one end; a read error may be behind it. The chain combines TRBV7-2 with TRBJ2-5, with 7 bases lining up with TRBD2. The germline V gene encodes CDR1 SGHTA and CDR2 FQGNSA. This CDR3 region has 14 residues. CDR3 in amino acids: CASSLAVGRETRYF. In DNA, the CDR3 is TGTGCCAGCAGCTTAGCAGTGGGGAGGGAGACCCGGTACTTC.

This chain joins TRBV4-1 and TRBJ2-7; 7 bases are a match to TRBD2. Germline V gene data show CDR1 as MGHRA and CDR2 as YSYEKL. Losses at the gene ends were 8 bases for V and 5 bases for J; bases not matched to a gene: 15. The CDR3 consists of 15 residues. The chain's CDR3 is CASPLGGSIKDEQYF. As DNA, the CDR3 is TGCGCCAGCCCGTTGGGCGGGAGTATCAAGGACGAGCAGTACTTC.

The rearrangement joins TRBV20-1 to TRBJ2-7; TRBD2 matches 12 bases. CDR3 length: 14 amino acids. Germline CDR1 is DFQATT and CDR2 is SNEGSKA (reference sequence). V lost 6 bases to trimming and J lost 1 base; unmatched junction nucleotides: 4. As DNA, the CDR3 is TGCAGTGCCACGACTAGCGGGAGATCCTACGAGCAGTACTTC. Amino acids: CSATTSGRSYEQYF.